Following are 12 T cell receptor beta chains from one sample sequenced in a study of technical replicates of blood from a few donors. The repertoire was sequenced with immunoSEQ multiplex PCR; TCRdb's copy has only in-frame clones and lacks some. The sample has 85,000 to 100,000 clones, about 95% seen once. Sequences were obtained from T cells isolated from PBMCs. These receptors were obtained from a human donor in good health.

This sequence joins TRBV7-6 and TRBJ2-7, with D perhaps TRBD2 (6 bases). The CDR3 runs to 13 residues. V lost 5 bases and J 2 bases, leaving 10 bases between the germline ends. The germline gives CDR1 SGHVS, CDR2 FNYEAQ. CDR3 coding DNA: TGTGCCAGCAGCCCCGGGACTCCCTACGAGCAGTACTTC. Protein sequence: CASSPGTPYEQYF.

The chain combines TRBV6-1 with TRBJ2-1; D perhaps matches TRBD2 (5 bases). The CDR3 is 12 residues long. Trimming cost V 5 bases and J 7 bases, with 9 bases left between them. Per germline, CDR1 MNHNS and CDR2 SASEGT. CDR3 DNA: TGTGCCAGCAGTATACGGGGAAATGAGCAGTTCTTC. The encoded protein is CASSIRGNEQFF.

The chain recombines TRBV5-5 with TRBJ2-7; 7 bases line up with TRBD2. Per the germline V gene, CDR1 is SGHKS and CDR2 is YYEKEE (reference sequence). Trimming at V came to 1 base and at J to 6 bases, leaving 10 bases not matched to a gene. The CDR3 is 15 amino acids. CDR3 DNA: TGTGCCAGCAGCTTGAGGGAGGGATCGGGAGGCGAGCAGTACTTC. Translating gives CASSLREGSGGEQYF.

The chain employs TRBV5-1 and TRBJ1-1, with 11 bases lining up with TRBD1. The CDR3 is 17 amino acids. Germline V gene lookup returns CDR1 SGHRS and CDR2 YFSETQ. With V trimmed by 4 bases and J by 4 bases, 12 bases remained unmatched. The CDR3 DNA is TGCGCCAGCAGCATTGCCGGGACAGGGGGTTGGGGCACTGAAGCTTTCTTT. Protein product: CASSIAGTGGWGTEAFF.

The rearrangement links TRBV7-6 to TRBJ2-1; 7 nucleotides match TRBD1. This CDR3 has 15 amino acids. Germline loops: CDR1 SGHVS, CDR2 FNYEAQ. The J segment lost 5 bases and the V segment lost 1 base, leaving 5 bases of the junction unmatched. CDR3 nucleotides: TGTGCCAGCAGCTTAGGTCGGACAGGTAACAATGAGCAGTTCTTC. Translation gives CASSLGRTGNNEQFF.

The rearrangement uses TRBV7-6 and TRBJ2-3; TRBD1 is a possible D gene (6 bases). The germline V gene encodes CDR1 SGHVS and CDR2 FNYEAQ. Trimming took 3 bases from V and 0 from J, leaving 10 bases between them. This CDR3 comprises 15 residues. CDR3 bases: TGTGCCAGCAGCTTCGCCCAGGGGAGCACAGATACGCAGTATTTT. It encodes CASSFAQGSTDTQYF.

The V call is TRBV19, the J call TRBJ1-2; D may be TRBD1 (6 bases). CDR1 and CDR2 (germline): LNHDA, SQIVND (reference sequence). The CDR3 contains 13 residues. V lost 6 bases, J lost 8 bases, and 16 bases lay in between. CDR3 nucleotide sequence: TGTGCCAGTAGCGTTCCCGGGACAACCGGCTACACCTTC. This codes for CASSVPGTTGYTF.

The DNA for the CDR3 is TGCGCCAGCAGCCAAGATCGGGCGGGAGGGTCAGCCAATGAGCAGTTCTTC. Amino acids: CASSQDRAGGSANEQFF. The chain combines TRBV4-1 with TRBJ2-1, with 9 positions matching TRBD2. The CDR3 covers 17 residues. Germline CDR1 and CDR2: MGHRA and YSYEKL. Trimming removed 0 bases from V and 6 bases from J; junction bases left unmatched: 9.

This sequence joins TRBV7-9 and TRBJ2-1, with 11 positions matching TRBD2. Germline loops: CDR1 SEHNR, CDR2 FQNEAQ (reference sequence). V shed 5 bases and J 0 bases; nucleotides not matched to a gene: 6. The CDR3 runs 17 residues. The CDR3, as DNA: TGTGCCAGCAGCCCCGGGACTAGCGGCGTCTCCTACAATGAGCAGTTCTTC. Translated, it gives CASSPGTSGVSYNEQFF.

V usage is TRBV5-1 and J usage is TRBJ1-1; TRBD1 is a possible D gene (5 bases). V was pared by 2 bases and J by 4 bases, with 15 bases between. CDR1 and CDR2 (germline): SGHRS, YFSETQ. The CDR3 consists of 15 residues. CDR3 in amino acids: CASSFGQGRSTEAFF. CDR3 coding DNA: TGCGCCAGCAGCTTTGGGCAGGGAAGAAGCACTGAAGCTTTCTTT. Filled out from reference TRBV5-1 and TRBJ1-1, the complete variable domain reads KAGVTQTPRYLIKTRGQQVTLSCSPISGHRSVSWYQQTPGQGLQFLFEYFSETQRNKGNFPGRFSGRQFSNSRSEMNVSTLELGDSALYLCASSFGQGRSTEAFFGQGTRLTVV.

The rearrangement links TRBV9 to TRBJ2-3; TRBD2 aligns across 12 bases. The ends lost 0 bases at V and 4 bases at J; junction bases unmatched: 6. CDR3 length: 17 amino acids. Germline V gives CDR1 SGDLS, CDR2 YYNGEE. In DNA form, the CDR3 reads TGTGCCAGCAGCGTAGCTCTAGCGGGGGGGGGACCAGATACGCAGTATTTT. Translated: CASSVALAGGGPDTQYF.

V and J are TRBV19 and TRBJ2-7; D may be TRBD1 (6 bases). The CDR3 covers 14 residues. The V end lost 3 bases, the J end lost 5 bases, and 14 bases lay between the germline ends. The germline gives CDR1 LNHDA, CDR2 SQIVND (reference sequence). The CDR3 DNA sequence: TGTGCCAGTAGTATGTTGGGGGCCGTGGACGAGCAGTACTTC. Its translation: CASSMLGAVDEQYF.